One and the same sample provided the 20 T cell receptor beta chains below, sequenced in a study of OX40 agonist ivuxolimab in advanced cancers. The data were produced by immunoSEQ multiplex PCR, yet TCRdb's version contains in-frame clones alone and is incomplete. The sample yields 35,000 to 50,000 clones, approximately 84% seen once. The specimen comprised CD4+ or CD8+ T cells sorted from blood, sampled in a trial of the OX40 agonist ivuxolimab. Source of these receptors: an adult with an advanced solid tumor such as melanoma, head and neck, liver or kidney cancer.

This chain joins TRBV19 and TRBJ2-7; D possibly corresponds to TRBD1 (6 bases). The V gene's germline CDR1 is LNHDA and CDR2 SQIVND (reference sequence). This CDR3 spans 14 amino acids. The V end lost 5 bases, the J end lost 2 bases, and 13 bases lay between the germline ends. CDR3 coding DNA: TGTGCCAGTAGTCCCTGGACAGCTACCTACGAGCAGTACTTC. Its protein product is CASSPWTATYEQYF.

V is TRBV7-8 and J is TRBJ2-7; 12 nucleotides line up with TRBD2. This CDR3 is 16 amino acids long. CDR1 is SGHVS and CDR2 is FQNEAQ in the germline V gene. V was pared by 5 bases and J by 2 bases, with 7 bases of the junction left unmatched. The CDR3 region has the DNA TGTGCCAGCAGCGCCCTACTAGCGGGGGGTACCTACGAGCAGTACTTC. It is translated as CASSALLAGGTYEQYF.

This clone was found a few times. The V gene is TRBV4-1, the J gene TRBJ1-6; no definite D call. V lost 4 bases, J lost 6 bases, and 4 bases lay in between. The CDR3 consists of 12 residues. Germline V lookup: CDR1 MGHRA, CDR2 YSYEKL. In DNA, the CDR3 is TGCGCCAGCAGCCTCGCTAATTCACCCCTCCACTTT. The encoded protein is CASSLANSPLHF.

This clone has more than one count but fewer than ten. The V call is TRBV7-2, the J call TRBJ2-1; D not resolved. CDR1 is SGHTA and CDR2 is FQGNSA in the germline V gene. The CDR3 spans 12 residues. Trimming pared 3 bases from V and 4 bases from J, leaving 4 bases between. In DNA, the CDR3 is TGTGCCAGCAGCTTCCTATACAATGAGCAGTTCTTC. This encodes CASSFLYNEQFF.

The rearrangement links TRBV30 to TRBJ2-7; D call uncertain. The CDR3 runs to 15 residues. V lost 0 bases, J lost 0 bases, and 12 bases lay in between. CDR1 and CDR2 (germline): GTSNPN, SVGIG (reference sequence). The CDR3 DNA follows: TGTGCCTGGAGTGTATTTTCGAGGAGCTCCTACGAGCAGTACTTC. It translates to CAWSVFSRSSYEQYF.

The rearrangement uses TRBV30 and TRBJ1-1, with 9 bases fitting TRBD1. The CDR3 is made up of 13 amino acids. From germline, CDR1 is GTSNPN and CDR2 SVGIG (reference sequence). The V and J ends lost 2 bases and 11 bases, in that order; junction bases with no gene match: 9. CDR3 DNA: TGTGCCTGGAGTCCAACCGGGACAGGGTTCGCTTTCTTT. Protein product: CAWSPTGTGFAFF.

The V call is TRBV5-1, the J call TRBJ2-7; D is possibly TRBD1 or TRBD2 (5 bases each). Trimming pared 4 bases from V and 6 bases from J, leaving 17 bases between. The CDR3 runs 14 residues. Germline values: CDR1 SGHRS, CDR2 YFSETQ. The CDR3 DNA is TGCGCCAGCAGCGCAGTCGTGGGGGACGGCGAGCAGTACTTC. This codes for CASSAVVGDGEQYF.

The rearrangement links TRBV6-5 to TRBJ2-7, with a weak D call TRBD1 (6 bases). Germline assignment: CDR1 MNHEY and CDR2 SVGAGI. The CDR3 covers 16 residues. Trimming left V 4 bases short and J 2 bases short, with 18 bases between. CDR3 DNA: TGTGCCAGCAGTTTACAAAAAGACAGGTTCGCCTACGAGCAGTACTTC. Translation: CASSLQKDRFAYEQYF.

The V gene is TRBV6-1, the J gene TRBJ1-2; D is unresolved. The CDR3 runs 12 residues. Germline-derived CDR1 and CDR2 are MNHNS and SASEGT. Deletions cut 6 bases from V and 8 bases from J, with 13 bases between. The DNA of the CDR3 is TGTGCCAGCAGCCCCCGACCAGAGGGCTACACCTTC. Translated: CASSPRPEGYTF.

In its sample, this clone was seen a few times. This chain uses TRBV19 with TRBJ1-5, with unresolved D. Trimming pared 3 bases from V and 2 bases from J, leaving 8 bases between. The CDR3 is 14 residues long. Germline CDR1 LNHDA, CDR2 SQIVND (reference sequence). CDR3 nucleotides: TGTGCCAGTAGTATCCCTCAGCGCAATCAGCCCCAGCATTTT. The encoded protein is CASSIPQRNQPQHF.

The V call is TRBV5-5, the J call TRBJ1-2; 8 nucleotides align to TRBD1. Looked up from germline, CDR1 is SGHKS and CDR2 is YYEKEE (reference sequence). This CDR3 is built from 15 residues. V shed 0 bases, J shed 4 bases, and the junction held 5 bases outside the gene matches. CDR3 bases: TGTGCCAGCAGCTTGGACTCAACAGGGGGCTATGGCTACACCTTC. This translates into CASSLDSTGGYGYTF.

The chain links TRBV4-1 to TRBJ2-2; weak D call: TRBD1 (6 bases). V dropped 1 base and J dropped 6 bases, with 21 bases sitting between them. The CDR3 is 18 amino acids. Germline loops: CDR1 MGHRA, CDR2 YSYEKL. CDR3 sequence reads: CASSQVLTGSQKSGELFF. Here the CDR3 DNA reads TGCGCCAGCAGCCAAGTCCTGACAGGTTCCCAGAAGTCCGGGGAGCTGTTTTTT.

This rearrangement joins TRBV11-2 to TRBJ2-7; D possibly corresponds to TRBD2 (5 bases). The V end was cut by 5 bases, the J end by 5 bases, with 22 bases between. The germline gives CDR1 SGHAT, CDR2 FQNNGV. CDR3 size: 16 residues. The CDR3 DNA sequence: TGTGCCAGCAGCCAGCGGCTAGGACCCATGGACCACGAGCAGTACTTC. Protein product: CASSQRLGPMDHEQYF.

This chain connects TRBV7-3 to TRBJ1-1; possibly TRBD1 for D (6 bases). This CDR3 is 15 amino acids long. Germline V gene data show CDR1 as SGHTA and CDR2 as FQGTGA. V lost 0 bases and J lost 1, with 9 bases in between. CDR3 in amino acids: CASSLTAGANTEAFF. The CDR3 DNA reads TGTGCCAGCAGCTTAACGGCAGGGGCGAACACTGAAGCTTTCTTT.

This chain connects TRBV7-2 to TRBJ1-6, with D possibly matching TRBD1 (5 bases). The CDR3 loop spans 15 amino acids. V lost 7 bases, J lost 9 bases, and 19 bases lay in between. The germline V gene encodes CDR1 SGHTA and CDR2 FQGNSA. In nucleotides, the CDR3 is TGTGCCAGCACCCTTAGGGGTTCGCGAGGTTCACCCCTCCACTTT. Its translation is CASTLRGSRGSPLHF.

The chain carries TRBV6-1 and TRBJ1-1, with D possibly being TRBD1 (5 bases). The CDR3 contains 16 residues. Germline CDR1 reads MNHNS; CDR2 reads SASEGT. V lost 3 bases and J 0 bases, leaving 14 bases between the germline ends. The CDR3 nucleotides read TGTGCCAGCAGTGAGTGGGCAGGGTCCATGAACACTGAAGCTTTCTTT. Amino acids: CASSEWAGSMNTEAFF.

The chain joins TRBV7-2 to TRBJ2-4, with 8 bases that match TRBD1. The CDR3 runs 12 residues. V gave up 7 bases and J gave up 5 bases; unmatched junction bases: 1. The germline CDR1 and CDR2 sequences are SGHTA and FQGNSA. The CDR3 DNA reads TGTGCCAGCAAGGGACAGGAAAACATTCAGTACTTC. Its translation: CASKGQENIQYF.

The CDR3 nucleotides are TGTGCCTGGGAAACGGAGAGCTCCTACAATGAGCAGTTCTTC. Its translation: CAWETESSYNEQFF. The rearrangement joins TRBV30 to TRBJ2-1; D is undetermined. The length of the CDR3 is 14 residues. CDR1 GTSNPN and CDR2 SVGIG come from the germline V gene (reference sequence). V shed 5 bases and J shed 0 bases, with 11 bases lying between them.

The J gene is TRBJ1-6, the V gene TRBV6-1; D possibly corresponds to TRBD1 (5 bases). CDR3 length: 13 amino acids. The V and J ends lost 2 bases and 9 bases respectively, with 8 bases between them. The germline CDR1 and CDR2 sequences are MNHNS and SASEGT. CDR3 residues: CASSESGGSPLHF. The CDR3 DNA sequence: TGTGCCAGCAGTGAATCGGGGGGTTCACCCCTCCACTTT.

The rearrangement links TRBV9 to TRBJ2-1, with 10 positions matching TRBD2. Germline loops: CDR1 SGDLS, CDR2 YYNGEE. The CDR3 extends over 15 amino acids. V dropped 2 bases and J dropped 5; count of bases not matched to a gene: 4. The CDR3 DNA reads as TGTGCCAGCAGCGTGGAGCGGGGGGGCCACAATGAGCAGTTCTTC. It yields the protein CASSVERGGHNEQFF.